This T cell receptor beta chain was retrieved from a study of blood T cell repertoires in COVID-19. Study-level background: Some COVID-19 samples were acute and others convalescent; all came from the United States, Italy and Spain. The cDNA or gDNA used as material had been derived from T cells, B-cell-depleted T cells, or PBMCs.

This CDR3 is built from 15 residues. Germline values: CDR1 SGHDT, CDR2 YYEEEE. V dropped 2 bases and J dropped 9; count of bases not matched to a gene: 6. Assay used: immunoSEQ multiplex PCR; TCRdb lists only in-frame clones, some missing. Of 310,000 or so clones in the sample, around nine tenths were seen once. This clonotype was obtained from a man between 65 and 85 years old with acute or convalescent COVID-19. The sequenced material came from peripheral blood. The chain is built from TRBV5-6 and TRBJ2-1; 12 nucleotides align to TRBD2. CDR3 sequence (DNA): TGTGCCAGCAGCTTCGCTAGCGGGGGGGCGAGTGAGCAGTTCTTC. It is translated as CASSFASGGASEQFF.